This paragraph reports one T cell receptor beta chain. Germline trimming cut 7 bases from V and 2 bases from J; bases unmatched to any gene: 6. This CDR3 has 14 amino acids. Per the germline V gene, CDR1 is MNHEY and CDR2 is SVGAGI. Libraries were prepared by immunoSEQ multiplex PCR; TCRdb keeps only in-frame clonotypes and omits some of them. The sample has tens of thousands of clones, approximately 90% seen once; the top ten hold around 1%. These data belong to a study of control samples from healthy donors and cancer patients. This chain connects TRBV6-5 to TRBJ1-1; TRBD1 matches at 8 bases. The sequence was collected from a man aged 25-40 years with colorectal cancer. Sequenced material: PBMCs. CDR3 sequence (DNA): TGTGCCAGCATGAAAGGACAGGGCAACACTGAAGCTTTCTTT. This translates into CASMKGQGNTEAFF.